Below, one T cell receptor beta chain is given with its context. Its antigen has not been determined. Base qualities are not recorded, but no much larger clone differs from it by a single base. At the junction V is shortened by 5 bases and J by 0 bases, with 11 bases in between. CDR1 and CDR2 (MNHEY, SVGAGI) derive from the germline V gene. The CDR3, cysteine through phenylalanine, is 15 amino acids long. Only the CDR3 part of the read is kept: 45 bases, read in frame from the first base. The time point label of this sample denotes: baseline before first vaccination. Vaccinee samples came from UK trials COV001 and COV002, including a single-blind randomized controlled phase 2/3 trial of AZD1222 (ChAdOx1 nCoV-19) in healthy adults. Trial participant PBMC samples were collected at day 0 and day 28 after the second dose for TCRbeta chain sequencing. The CDR3 regions of human TCRbeta chains were analyzed by immunosequencing. Processing in the source paper ran as follows. Repertoire TCRs were matched against a reference library of SARS-CoV-2-specific TCRs generated with the MIRA antigen-specificity platform. Breadth meant the fraction of unique TCRs that were SARS-CoV-2-associated, whereas depth meant the fraction of total T cells that were SARS-CoV-2-associated. Each spike-specific TCR was assigned to its reactive spike region and to a CD4 or CD8 class using the MIRA data. Log10-transformed breadth and depth values were compared by one-way ANOVA with Sidak's multiple comparisons tests. As stored in TCRdb, this immuneACCESS dataset retains in-frame rearrangements with V and J assigned. A fraction of the clones does not appear; measured against another copy, unresolved V genes explain less than half of the discrepancy, and the remainder lacks a known reason. The D gene and trimming were derived from the DNA, and the V and J assignments and clone size from that table. The sample table contains 120,000 or so clones; only one count was recorded for around 92% of them. Around 0.96% of the sample comes from the top ten.

These data originate in a study of T cell responses to AZD1222 COVID-19 vaccine (dated by TCRdb to the early 2020s). Some background on the complete study: AZD1222 recipients whose second dose came at about 4 weeks and those whose second dose came at about 12 weeks were combined into one group, since spike-specific TCR depth and breadth did not differ between the two schedules. TCR sequencing was performed for 230 to 250 trial participants, of whom 207 were given two doses of AZD1222 and some 25 were given two doses of MenACWY control vaccine. Trial participants were enrolled by age into subgroups of 18-55, 56-69 and 70-plus years, and around 150, 29 and 61 TCR-sequenced participants, respectively, were included in these subgroups.

Beyond this particular receptor, the publication reports: After two AZD1222 doses, both the breadth and the depth of spike-specific TCRs were significantly higher than at day 0 and than in MenACWY recipients. The 56-69-year group was small, and its depth increase did not reach significance, likely because of low power. The vaccine-associated CD4 TCRs covered the entire spike protein, and the dominant responses fell in regions 160-218 and 743-854. Epitopes outside the regions mutated in the B.1.351 and B.1.1.7 variants were reportedly recognized by nearly half of the unique spike-specific TCRs. Participants were mostly white British, with more females than males. The authors suggested clonal diversity may have been underestimated. Conclusions about previously exposed vaccinees are limited, since just six or seven AZD1222 recipients were seropositive for SARS-CoV-2 at baseline. Because no day 14 peak-response samples were available, the repertoires could be characterized only after the peak T cell response.

The chain uses TRBV6-5 and TRBJ2-1, and perhaps TRBD1 as D gene, on 6 matching bases. The receptor was isolated from an adult in good health. The specimen was peripheral blood, collected on day 0 of AZD1222 vaccination. The CDR3 in this case is CASSRTASSYNEQFF. The nucleotide sequence reads as follows: TGTGCCAGCAGTAGGACAGCTAGCTCCTACAATGAGCAGTTCTTC.